This TCR beta chain was observed in a study of CD8 T cells in Susac syndrome. The CDR3 sequence is 12 residues long. Germline values: CDR1 SQVTM, CDR2 ANQGSEA. V was pared by 6 bases and J by 7 bases, with 12 bases between. When the RNA was reverse transcribed, random hexamers were used with an input of 0.5 to 1 ug. By means of immunoSEQ multiplex PCR, TCR beta CDR3 spanning 54 Vbeta and 13 Jbeta underwent amplification. TCRdb ran MiXCR on the immunoSEQ multiplex PCR reads and lists one entry per CDR3 protein. The repertoire includes approximately 280,000 distinct CDR3 sequences, approximately 81% of them detected once, and over 0.1% sits in the top ten.

The rearrangement links TRBV29-1 to TRBJ2-2; D ambiguous. The sequence was obtained from a human donor with multiple sclerosis. The sequencing input was CD8+ T cells from PBMCs. CDR3 region: CSVQSLGGELFF. The CDR3 DNA reads TGCAGCGTCCAAAGTTTAGGCGGGGAGCTGTTTTTT.